Here is one T cell receptor (beta chain) with its context. Antigen unknown. Clones were sequenced by immunoSEQ multiplex PCR, and TCRdb holds only the in-frame ones, with some missing. The sample has around 70,000 clones, roughly 94% seen once. The data are from a study of cytomegalovirus exposure and HLA in healthy donors. Findings and limits, study-wide: Cytomegalovirus-associated status was assigned to 150 or so TCR beta chains. Some public TCRs appeared in many individuals, while most sequences were rare.

Separate from the roughly 630-subject first cohort was the approximately 130-subject validation cohort, to which the donors belonged. CDR1 is SNHLY, CDR2 FYNNEI, per germline. Trimming cost V 5 bases and J 8 bases; bases outside gene matches: 7. The CDR3 is 14 amino acids. V gene TRBV2 combines with J gene TRBJ1-4; 8 positions agree with TRBD1. The sequence came from a woman between 18 and 30 years old in good health and CMV-seronegative. What was sequenced was PBMCs. Here the CDR3 reads CASSPGQGYEKLFF. DNA for the CDR3: TGTGCCAGCAGTCCAGGACAGGGTTACGAAAAACTGTTTTTT.